The next 13 T cell receptor beta chains were all read from a single sample in a study of cytomegalovirus exposure and HLA in healthy donors. The data were produced by immunoSEQ multiplex PCR, yet TCRdb's version contains in-frame clones alone and is incomplete. The top ten clones hold 1.5% to 2% of a sample with 120,000 or so clones, roughly 90% of them seen once. Sequenced material: PBMCs. All receptors derive from a woman younger than 30 in good health and CMV-seronegative.

The chain couples TRBV4-2 to TRBJ2-7; maybe TRBD1 (5 bases). CDR3 size: 13 residues. V shed 6 bases and J shed 2 bases, with 11 bases lying between them. Looked up from germline, CDR1 is LGHNA and CDR2 is YNFKEQ. The CDR3 sequence is CASRARQTYEQYF. The CDR3 nucleotides are TGTGCCAGCAGAGCTAGACAGACCTACGAGCAGTACTTC.

Concerning this clone itself: Other nucleotide sequences from this sample produce the same CDR3. The V call is TRBV30, the J call TRBJ1-4; TRBD1 is a possible D gene (5 bases). The CDR3 runs to 13 residues. V dropped 2 bases and J dropped 8 bases, with 12 bases sitting between them. Germline CDR1 is GTSNPN and CDR2 is SVGIG (reference sequence). The DNA for the CDR3 is TGTGCCTGGAGTCGGCAGGGAGGGGAAAAACTGTTTTTT. This encodes CAWSRQGGEKLFF.

V usage is TRBV6-1 and J usage is TRBJ2-1; 10 bases line up with TRBD2. From germline, CDR1 is MNHNS and CDR2 SASEGT. The CDR3 spans 16 residues. Trimming removed 4 bases from V and 6 bases from J; junction bases left unmatched: 9. In nucleotides, the CDR3 is TGTGCCAGCAGTGGGTTAGCGGGGGGTCCCCGCAATGAGCAGTTCTTC. Its protein product is CASSGLAGGPRNEQFF.

The V call is TRBV28, the J call TRBJ1-4, with 8 bases aligning to TRBD1. Looked up from germline, CDR1 is MDHEN and CDR2 is SYDVKM. The V segment lost 3 bases and the J segment 8 bases; nucleotides outside the gene matches: 5. This CDR3 region has 14 residues. CDR3 bases: TGTGCCAGCAGTTTTAACAGGGGGAGAGAAAAACTGTTTTTT. Protein: CASSFNRGREKLFF.

Only one count was recorded for this clone. The chain employs TRBV2 and TRBJ1-1, with TRBD1 matching over 8 bases. There are 15 residues in the CDR3. Germline V gene data show CDR1 as SNHLY and CDR2 as FYNNEI. Trimming removed 8 bases from V and 3 bases from J; junction bases left unmatched: 11. The chain's CDR3 is CASLYRTGSDTEAFF. DNA of the CDR3: TGTGCCAGCCTTTACAGGACAGGGTCGGACACTGAAGCTTTCTTT.

The chain has TRBV2 and TRBJ1-2; D may be TRBD1 (5 bases). This CDR3 comprises 15 residues. V lost 4 bases and J lost 3, with 15 bases in between. CDR1 SNHLY and CDR2 FYNNEI come from the germline V gene. This chain's CDR3 is CASSVVVGLDYGYTF. CDR3 nucleotide sequence: TGTGCCAGCAGTGTGGTTGTGGGGCTGGACTATGGCTACACCTTC.

The rearrangement uses TRBV28 and TRBJ2-3; D gene uncertain. The CDR3 has 12 amino acids. Deletions cut 4 bases from V and 7 bases from J, with 9 bases between. Germline V gene lookup returns CDR1 MDHEN and CDR2 SYDVKM. CDR3 in DNA: TGTGCCAGCAGTTACCCACAATATACGCAGTATTTT. Its translation: CASSYPQYTQYF.

This sequence joins TRBV18 and TRBJ1-6; D possibly corresponds to TRBD1 (5 bases). CDR3 size: 14 residues. V lost 6 bases, J lost 5 bases, and 11 bases lay in between. The V gene's germline CDR1 is KGHSH and CDR2 LQKENI. CDR3 amino acids: CASSAAGNNSPLHF. CDR3 nucleotides: TGTGCCAGCTCGGCCGCAGGGAATAATTCACCCCTCCACTTT.

In its sample, this clone was seen once. V usage is TRBV9 and J usage is TRBJ2-1; TRBD2 matches at 9 bases. The junction had 9 bases not matched to a gene; V was cut back by 0 bases and J by 5 bases. This CDR3 has 17 residues. Germline V gene lookup returns CDR1 SGDLS and CDR2 YYNGEE. CDR3 sequence reads: CASSVVGAGGLNNEQFF. The CDR3 DNA reads TGTGCCAGCAGCGTAGTTGGAGCGGGAGGTCTAAACAATGAGCAGTTCTTC.

This clone showed up just once. This chain uses TRBV7-2 with TRBJ2-7, with TRBD1 matching over 7 bases. The CDR3 is made up of 14 amino acids. Germline CDR1 and CDR2: SGHTA and FQGNSA. With 3 bases clipped from V and 0 bases from J, the junction kept 2 bases outside the gene matches. The CDR3 nucleotides read TGTGCCAGCAGCTTTGACAGGGCCTCCTACGAGCAGTACTTC. This sequence encodes CASSFDRASYEQYF. Variable domain in full (rest from reference TRBV7-2 and TRBJ2-7): GAGVSQSPSNKVTEKGKDVELRCDPISGHTALYWYRQSLGQGLEFLIYFQGNSAPDKSGLPSDRFSAERTGGSVSTLTIQRTQQEDSAVYLCASSFDRASYEQYFGPGTRLTVT.

CDR3 coding DNA: TGCGCCAGCAGCCAGCACCCGGGACTAGCAACCGGGGAGCTGTTTTTT. Translating gives CASSQHPGLATGELFF. The chain uses TRBV5-1 and TRBJ2-2, with 9 bases fitting TRBD2. The V gene end was trimmed by 4 bases and the J gene end by 5 bases; junction bases not matched to a gene: 9. Germline V gene sequence: CDR1 SGHRS, CDR2 YFSETQ. The CDR3 totals 16 residues.

V and J are TRBV6-6 and TRBJ2-1; 11 bases are shared with TRBD1. The germline gives CDR1 MNHNY, CDR2 SVGAGI (reference sequence). V lost 7 bases, J lost 6 bases, and 5 bases stayed unmatched. The CDR3 loop spans 14 amino acids. The CDR3 reads CASTMDRGRNEQFF. The DNA of the CDR3 is TGTGCCAGCACCATGGACAGGGGGCGCAATGAGCAGTTCTTC.

CDR3: CASSLPWTETDTQYF. CDR3 nucleotides: TGTGCCAGCAGTCTCCCCTGGACAGAAACAGATACGCAGTATTTT. This chain links TRBV28 with TRBJ2-3, with TRBD1 as a possible D gene (6 bases). In germline, CDR1 is MDHEN, CDR2 SYDVKM. V lost 5 bases and J lost 3, with 15 bases in between. CDR3 size: 15 residues.